Following are 2 T cell receptor beta chains from one sample sequenced in a study of T cell responses to AZD1222 COVID-19 vaccine. Clones were read by immunoSEQ multiplex PCR, and TCRdb kept only the in-frame ones, dropping some. The table lists more than 80,000 clones, 85% to 90% of them singletons. The sequencing here drew on peripheral blood, taken on day 0 of AZD1222 vaccination. The receptors come from an adult in good health.

J is TRBJ2-3 and V is TRBV9; 9 nucleotides match TRBD2. This CDR3 spans 15 amino acids. The V and J ends lost 3 bases and 5 bases, in that order; junction bases with no gene match: 7. The V gene's germline CDR1 is SGDLS and CDR2 YYNGEE. CDR3 nucleotide sequence: TGTGCCAGCAGCGCGGAGGGACTAGCCATAGATACGCAGTATTTT. It is translated as CASSAEGLAIDTQYF.

The chain has TRBV30 and TRBJ2-7, with 7 bases aligning to TRBD2. Germline CDR1 reads GTSNPN; CDR2 reads SVGIG (reference sequence). The trim removed 0 bases at V and 4 bases at J, leaving 15 bases unmatched. The CDR3 loop spans 17 amino acids. The CDR3 sequence is CAWSVLVQGGRAYEQYF. CDR3 DNA sequence: TGTGCCTGGAGTGTACTTGTACAAGGCGGGAGAGCATACGAGCAGTACTTC.